This T cell receptor beta chain was profiled in a study of blood T cell repertoires in COVID-19. Study background: The origin of the acute and convalescent COVID-19 samples was the United States, Italy and Spain. T cells, B-cell-depleted T cells, or PBMCs provided the cDNA or gDNA that served as material.

Germline assignment: CDR1 SNHLY and CDR2 FYNNEI. With 2 bases removed from V and 9 bases from J, the gap between germline ends came to 14 bases. The CDR3 totals 15 residues. Per the study methods: From reference gene primer amplification, estimates of nucleated cell counts were derived. Data came from immunoSEQ multiplex PCR; TCRdb stores just in-frame clones and leaves some out. Clone size and the V and J calls come from that table; the DNA yielded D and trimming. This sample has over 100,000 clones, with about nine tenths found just once. The source of this sequence is a man in his fifties or sixties with acute or convalescent COVID-19. Sequenced material: peripheral blood. This sequence joins TRBV2 and TRBJ1-6; D ambiguous. The CDR3 bases are TGTGCCAGCAGTGAACGTGACTGGGAGGGTTCACCCCTCCACTTT. Its translation: CASSERDWEGSPLHF.